A selection of T cell receptor beta chains follows, all from one sample in a study of early T cells in non-severe SARS-CoV-2 infection. MiXCR was run by TCRdb on the 5' RACE reads, yielding one entry per CDR3 protein. The sample lists 55,000 to 80,000 distinct CDR3 sequences; approximately 12% were seen once. The sequencing used whole blood, collected at baseline. These receptors were collected from an adult who was a healthcare worker with PCR-confirmed SARS-CoV-2 infection or an uninfected control (not recorded which). Both conserved end residues are part of each CDR3. D genes are given only for firm matches. For some rows the clone size is stated as once, few or many, or as a class when expanded; others skip it.

v_call: TRBV12-3/TRBV12-4
clone_size: .
d_call: .
j_call: TRBJ1-5
cdr3_aa: CASKFSNQPQHF
cdr3_nt: TGTGCCAGCAAATTCAGCAATCAGCCCCAGCATTTT

v_call: TRBV5-1
clone_size: few
d_call: TRBD1
j_call: TRBJ1-1
cdr3_aa: CASSGGQGFSEAFF
cdr3_nt: TGCGCCAGCAGCGGCGGACAGGGGTTCTCTGAAGCTTTCTTT

v_call: TRBV10-3
clone_size: .
d_call: .
j_call: TRBJ2-7
cdr3_aa: CAISDDSSSYEQYF
cdr3_nt: TGTGCCATCAGTGACGACAGTTCTTCCTACGAGCAGTACTTC

v_call: TRBV5-5
clone_size: .
d_call: .
j_call: TRBJ1-5
cdr3_aa: CASSFGGAVYQPQHF
cdr3_nt: TGTGCCAGCAGCTTTGGGGGGGCGGTTTACCAGCCCCAGCATTTT

v_call: TRBV5-6
clone_size: few
d_call: TRBD2
j_call: TRBJ2-7
cdr3_aa: CASSLGAGEANYEQYF
cdr3_nt: TGTGCCAGCAGCTTGGGAGCGGGGGAAGCCAACTACGAGCAGTACTTC

v_call: TRBV7-2
clone_size: few
d_call: .
j_call: TRBJ2-7
cdr3_aa: CASSLNTYEQYF
cdr3_nt: TGTGCCAGCAGCTTGAATACCTACGAGCAGTACTTC

v_call: TRBV10-2
clone_size: few
d_call: .
j_call: TRBJ2-7
cdr3_aa: CASRTGQRIYEQYF
cdr3_nt: TGCGCCAGCAGGACCGGACAGCGGATCTACGAGCAGTACTTC

v_call: TRBV6-2/TRBV6-3
clone_size: .
d_call: TRBD1
j_call: TRBJ2-1
cdr3_aa: CAGRRDSSYNEQFF
cdr3_nt: TGTGCCGGTCGTCGGGACAGCTCCTACAATGAGCAGTTCTTC

v_call: TRBV6-4
clone_size: many
d_call: TRBD2
j_call: TRBJ2-1
cdr3_aa: CASSESSGSFFYNEQFF
cdr3_nt: TGTGCCAGCAGTGAGTCTAGCGGGTCCTTCTTCTACAATGAGCAGTTCTTC

v_call: TRBV20-1
clone_size: few
d_call: .
j_call: TRBJ2-1
cdr3_aa: CSALKGPNEQFF
cdr3_nt: TGCAGTGCTCTAAAAGGACCGAATGAGCAGTTCTTC

v_call: TRBV19
clone_size: many
d_call: TRBD2
j_call: TRBJ2-4
cdr3_aa: CASSLARTSGGDIQYF
cdr3_nt: TGTGCCAGTAGTCTCGCCCGGACTAGCGGGGGGGACATTCAGTACTTC

v_call: TRBV30
clone_size: .
d_call: .
j_call: TRBJ1-1
cdr3_aa: CAWGDGNTEAFF
cdr3_nt: TGTGCCTGGGGAGACGGGAACACTGAAGCTTTCTTT

v_call: TRBV7-9
clone_size: few
d_call: .
j_call: TRBJ2-5
cdr3_aa: CASSRTAAPGETQYF
cdr3_nt: TGTGCCAGCAGCCGGACAGCAGCCCCGGGAGAGACCCAGTACTTC

v_call: TRBV20-1
clone_size: few
d_call: TRBD2
j_call: TRBJ2-3
cdr3_aa: CSATAGGDTQYF
cdr3_nt: TGCAGTGCTACAGCGGGAGGAGATACGCAGTATTTT

v_call: TRBV28
clone_size: few
d_call: .
j_call: TRBJ2-1
cdr3_aa: CASTHRGRNNEQFF
cdr3_nt: TGTGCCAGCACCCATCGGGGCAGGAACAATGAGCAGTTCTTC

v_call: TRBV7-2
clone_size: .
d_call: TRBD2
j_call: TRBJ2-3
cdr3_aa: CASRQGLAGADTQYF
cdr3_nt: TGTGCCAGCAGACAGGGACTAGCGGGAGCAGATACGCAGTATTTT

v_call: TRBV6-6
clone_size: few
d_call: TRBD2
j_call: TRBJ2-7
cdr3_aa: CATLPSGRAPEQYF
cdr3_nt: TGTGCCACCCTGCCAAGCGGGAGGGCTCCCGAGCAGTACTTC

v_call: TRBV10-3
clone_size: .
d_call: .
j_call: TRBJ2-2
cdr3_aa: CAILKGSPNTGELFF
cdr3_nt: TGTGCCATCCTAAAGGGCAGTCCGAACACCGGGGAGCTGTTTTTT

v_call: TRBV5-1
clone_size: .
d_call: TRBD1
j_call: TRBJ1-1
cdr3_aa: CASSWRMGQGITEALF
cdr3_nt: TGCGCCAGCAGCTGGCGGATGGGACAGGGGATCACTGAAGCTTTGTTT

v_call: TRBV7-7
clone_size: few
d_call: .
j_call: TRBJ2-2
cdr3_aa: CASSRDGDTGELFF
cdr3_nt: TGTGCTAGCTCCCGTGACGGGGACACCGGGGAGCTGTTTTTT

v_call: TRBV4-3
clone_size: .
d_call: .
j_call: TRBJ2-7
cdr3_aa: CASSQDVGDEQYF
cdr3_nt: TGCGCCAGCAGCCAAGATGTTGGGGACGAGCAGTACTTC

v_call: TRBV12-3/TRBV12-4
clone_size: many
d_call: .
j_call: TRBJ1-5
cdr3_aa: CASSPPFSRQHF
cdr3_nt: TGTGCCAGCAGTCCCCCCTTCAGCCGTCAGCATTTT

v_call: TRBV3-1
clone_size: once
d_call: .
j_call: TRBJ2-3
cdr3_aa: CASSLTGTHATDTQYF
cdr3_nt: TGTGCCAGCAGCCTGACCGGGACACACGCCACAGATACGCAGTATTTT

v_call: TRBV7-2
clone_size: once
d_call: TRBD1
j_call: TRBJ1-5
cdr3_aa: CASSLEGGRRQPQHF
cdr3_nt: TGTGCCAGCAGCTTAGAAGGGGGCCGGCGGCAGCCCCAGCATTTT

v_call: TRBV20-1
clone_size: .
d_call: TRBD2
j_call: TRBJ2-7
cdr3_aa: CSARGSGRTSYEQYF
cdr3_nt: TGCAGTGCTAGAGGAAGCGGGAGGACCTCCTACGAGCAGTACTTC

v_call: TRBV18
clone_size: few
d_call: TRBD1
j_call: TRBJ1-1
cdr3_aa: CASSPRQGSYGTEAFF
cdr3_nt: TGTGCCAGCTCACCACGACAGGGCTCGTACGGCACTGAAGCTTTCTTT

v_call: TRBV19
clone_size: few
d_call: .
j_call: TRBJ2-7
cdr3_aa: CASRQQGYYEQYF
cdr3_nt: TGTGCCAGTAGGCAACAGGGTTACTACGAGCAGTACTTC

v_call: TRBV6-2/TRBV6-3
clone_size: .
d_call: .
j_call: TRBJ1-2
cdr3_aa: CASSSTEFYGYTF
cdr3_nt: TGTGCCAGCAGTTCGACAGAATTCTATGGCTACACCTTC

v_call: TRBV27
clone_size: few
d_call: .
j_call: TRBJ2-3
cdr3_aa: CASSSWGEPGLGTQYF
cdr3_nt: TGTGCCAGCAGTTCCTGGGGGGAGCCGGGGTTAGGTACGCAGTATTTT

v_call: TRBV3-1
clone_size: few
d_call: TRBD1
j_call: TRBJ2-3
cdr3_aa: CASSPTGVMGTQYF
cdr3_nt: TGTGCCAGCAGTCCCACAGGGGTTATGGGGACGCAGTATTTT

v_call: TRBV5-1
clone_size: few
d_call: .
j_call: TRBJ2-6
cdr3_aa: CASSLGPEGANVLTF
cdr3_nt: TGCGCCAGCAGCTTGGGACCGGAAGGGGCCAACGTCCTGACTTTC

v_call: TRBV28
clone_size: .
d_call: .
j_call: TRBJ1-2
cdr3_aa: CASSYGSYYGYTF
cdr3_nt: TGTGCCAGCAGTTACGGGAGCTATTATGGCTACACCTTC

v_call: TRBV6-5
clone_size: .
d_call: .
j_call: TRBJ2-3
cdr3_aa: CASSYSGRSTDTQYF
cdr3_nt: TGTGCCAGCAGTTACTCCGGCAGGAGCACAGATACGCAGTATTTT

v_call: TRBV20-1
clone_size: .
d_call: TRBD2
j_call: TRBJ2-1
cdr3_aa: CSAIAGAPRNEQFF
cdr3_nt: TGCAGTGCTATAGCGGGAGCACCGAGGAATGAGCAGTTCTTC

v_call: TRBV12-3/TRBV12-4
clone_size: many
d_call: .
j_call: TRBJ1-2
cdr3_aa: CASSSWVKDPEYGYTF
cdr3_nt: TGTGCCAGCAGTTCCTGGGTAAAGGACCCGGAATATGGCTACACCTTC

v_call: TRBV6-1
clone_size: .
d_call: .
j_call: TRBJ1-2
cdr3_aa: CASAAGHYYGYTF
cdr3_nt: TGTGCCAGCGCCGCCGGACATTACTATGGCTACACCTTC

v_call: TRBV7-2
clone_size: .
d_call: .
j_call: TRBJ2-3
cdr3_aa: CASSLALEADTQYF
cdr3_nt: TGTGCCAGCAGCTTGGCACTTGAGGCAGATACGCAGTATTTT

v_call: TRBV20-1
clone_size: few
d_call: .
j_call: TRBJ2-4
cdr3_aa: CSARHTGFQAKNIQYF
cdr3_nt: TGCAGTGCTAGACACACAGGTTTCCAAGCCAAAAACATTCAGTACTTC

v_call: TRBV20-1
clone_size: few
d_call: .
j_call: TRBJ2-6
cdr3_aa: CSASRDSGANVLTF
cdr3_nt: TGCAGTGCTAGTCGAGACTCTGGGGCCAACGTCCTGACTTTC

v_call: TRBV12-3/TRBV12-4
clone_size: .
d_call: TRBD1
j_call: TRBJ2-1
cdr3_aa: CASSLQGDSYNEQFF
cdr3_nt: TGTGCCAGCAGTTTGCAGGGGGACTCCTACAATGAGCAGTTCTTC

v_call: TRBV28
clone_size: .
d_call: .
j_call: TRBJ1-6
cdr3_aa: CASSSWGENSPLHF
cdr3_nt: TGTGCCAGCAGTTCCTGGGGGGAGAATTCACCCCTCCACTTT

v_call: TRBV5-6
clone_size: .
d_call: .
j_call: TRBJ2-3
cdr3_aa: CASSQRYTRDTQYF
cdr3_nt: TGTGCCAGCAGCCAACGATACACAAGGGATACGCAGTATTTT

v_call: TRBV7-2
clone_size: few
d_call: TRBD1
j_call: TRBJ1-2
cdr3_aa: CASSLETGNYGYTF
cdr3_nt: TGTGCCAGCAGCTTAGAGACAGGGAACTATGGCTACACCTTC

v_call: TRBV28
clone_size: .
d_call: .
j_call: TRBJ1-1
cdr3_aa: CASSFIRQGVRNTEAFF
cdr3_nt: TGTGCCAGCAGTTTTATCCGGCAGGGTGTAAGAAACACTGAAGCTTTCTTT

v_call: TRBV2
clone_size: .
d_call: TRBD1
j_call: TRBJ1-6
cdr3_aa: CASRNRGVGSPLHF
cdr3_nt: TGTGCCAGCAGGAACAGGGGGGTAGGATCACCCCTCCACTTT

v_call: TRBV18
clone_size: few
d_call: .
j_call: TRBJ1-1
cdr3_aa: CASSLRRDPLHPAFF
cdr3_nt: TGTGCCAGCTCGCTTCGCCGGGACCCCCTCCACCCAGCTTTCTTT

v_call: TRBV19
clone_size: .
d_call: TRBD2
j_call: TRBJ2-2
cdr3_aa: CASTPSSGIGDTGELFF
cdr3_nt: TGTGCCAGTACGCCCTCTAGCGGGATAGGGGACACCGGGGAGCTGTTTTTT

v_call: TRBV11-2
clone_size: many
d_call: .
j_call: TRBJ2-3
cdr3_aa: CASSALSGADTQYF
cdr3_nt: TGTGCCAGCAGCGCCCTCTCGGGGGCAGATACGCAGTATTTT

v_call: TRBV9
clone_size: .
d_call: TRBD2
j_call: TRBJ2-5
cdr3_aa: CASSAGGDSGETQYF
cdr3_nt: TGTGCCAGCAGCGCCGGGGGGGACTCGGGAGAGACCCAGTACTTC

v_call: TRBV27
clone_size: few
d_call: TRBD1
j_call: TRBJ1-5
cdr3_aa: CASSYQGGNQPQHF
cdr3_nt: TGTGCCAGCAGTTACCAGGGGGGCAATCAGCCCCAGCATTTT

v_call: TRBV5-6
clone_size: few
d_call: .
j_call: TRBJ2-1
cdr3_aa: CASSPYRGGHNEQFF
cdr3_nt: TGTGCCAGCAGCCCATACAGGGGAGGGCACAATGAGCAGTTCTTC

v_call: TRBV12-3/TRBV12-4
clone_size: few
d_call: .
j_call: TRBJ1-5
cdr3_aa: CASSFGGVYQPQHF
cdr3_nt: TGTGCCAGCAGTTTCGGGGGCGTATATCAGCCCCAGCATTTT

v_call: TRBV20-1
clone_size: few
d_call: .
j_call: TRBJ2-1
cdr3_aa: CSAPHSSYNEQFF
cdr3_nt: TGCAGTGCCCCGCATAGCTCCTACAATGAGCAGTTCTTC

v_call: TRBV6-2/TRBV6-3
clone_size: .
d_call: TRBD2
j_call: TRBJ2-2
cdr3_aa: CASSPPPSGGGELFF
cdr3_nt: TGTGCCAGCAGTCCCCCGCCTAGCGGGGGCGGGGAGCTGTTTTTT

v_call: TRBV28
clone_size: .
d_call: TRBD1
j_call: TRBJ2-5
cdr3_aa: CASSLYRTGGETQYF
cdr3_nt: TGTGCCAGCAGTTTATATAGGACAGGCGGAGAGACCCAGTACTTC